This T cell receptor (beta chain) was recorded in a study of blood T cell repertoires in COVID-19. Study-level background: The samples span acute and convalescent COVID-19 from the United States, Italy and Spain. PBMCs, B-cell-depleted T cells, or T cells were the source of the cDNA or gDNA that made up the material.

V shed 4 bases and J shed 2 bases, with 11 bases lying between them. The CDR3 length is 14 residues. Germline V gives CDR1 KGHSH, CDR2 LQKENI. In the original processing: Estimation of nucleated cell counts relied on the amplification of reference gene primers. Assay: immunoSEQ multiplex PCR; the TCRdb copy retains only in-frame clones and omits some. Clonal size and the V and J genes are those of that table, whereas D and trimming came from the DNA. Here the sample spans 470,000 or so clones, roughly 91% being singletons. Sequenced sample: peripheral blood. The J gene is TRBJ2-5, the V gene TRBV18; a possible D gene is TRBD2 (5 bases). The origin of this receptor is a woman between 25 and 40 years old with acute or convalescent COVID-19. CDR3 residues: CASSRRRQQETQYF. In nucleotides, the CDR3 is TGTGCCAGCTCACGGAGGAGGCAGCAAGAGACCCAGTACTTC.